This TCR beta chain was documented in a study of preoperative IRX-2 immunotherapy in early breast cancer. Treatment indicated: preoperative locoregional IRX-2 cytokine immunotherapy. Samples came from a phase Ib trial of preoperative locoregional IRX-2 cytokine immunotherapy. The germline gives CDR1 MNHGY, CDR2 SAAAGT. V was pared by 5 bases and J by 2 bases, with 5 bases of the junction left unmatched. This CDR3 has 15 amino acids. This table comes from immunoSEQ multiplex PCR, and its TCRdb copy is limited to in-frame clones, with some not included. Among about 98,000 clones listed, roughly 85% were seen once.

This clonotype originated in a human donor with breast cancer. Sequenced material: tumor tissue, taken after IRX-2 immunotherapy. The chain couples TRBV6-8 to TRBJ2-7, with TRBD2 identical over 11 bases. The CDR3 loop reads CASSRLAGGAYEQYF. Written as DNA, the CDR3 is TGTGCCAGCAGTCGGCTAGCGGGAGGCGCCTACGAGCAGTACTTC.